This T cell receptor beta chain came from a study of blood T cell repertoires in COVID-19. Assay used: immunoSEQ multiplex PCR; TCRdb lists only in-frame clones, some missing. The data hold 170,000 or so clones, with 70% to 90% observed a single time. Germline CDR1 KGHDR, CDR2 SFDVKD. This CDR3 has 13 residues. V was pared by 6 bases and J by 8 bases, with 8 bases of the junction left unmatched. This TCR came from a middle-aged man with active or convalescent COVID-19. Sequencing input: peripheral blood. The rearrangement links TRBV24-1 to TRBJ1-1; 7 bases fit TRBD1. The CDR3 protein is CATSPQGSGEAFF. The CDR3, as DNA: TGTGCCACCAGTCCACAGGGGTCAGGCGAAGCTTTCTTT.